Given below is one T cell receptor (beta chain) in context. Its target is unknown. Germline and junction disagree at one end, which may indicate a read error. It was with 60 Vbeta and 13 Jbeta primers that the PCR ran. Only in-frame clones appear in the TCRdb table, and some are missing; sequencing was by immunoSEQ multiplex PCR. Seen here are about 160,000 clones, 84% observed once, and the top ten hold nearly 6.5%. This specimen comes from a study of cytomegalovirus exposure and HLA in healthy donors. General observations from the study: Information on immune exposure was restricted to one variable (CMV serostatus).

This CDR3 has 16 residues. Germline CDR1 is SSHAT and CDR2 is FNYEAQ (reference sequence). This TCR was recovered from a man aged 45-60 years in good health and CMV-seropositive. This rearrangement joins TRBV7-7 to TRBJ1-2; tentative D call: TRBD1 (6 bases). The source material was PBMCs. The CDR3 DNA follows: TGTGCTAGCAGCCACAAAATGGGCAGGGGAAGCTATGGCTACACCTTC. It translates to CASSHKMGRGSYGYTF.